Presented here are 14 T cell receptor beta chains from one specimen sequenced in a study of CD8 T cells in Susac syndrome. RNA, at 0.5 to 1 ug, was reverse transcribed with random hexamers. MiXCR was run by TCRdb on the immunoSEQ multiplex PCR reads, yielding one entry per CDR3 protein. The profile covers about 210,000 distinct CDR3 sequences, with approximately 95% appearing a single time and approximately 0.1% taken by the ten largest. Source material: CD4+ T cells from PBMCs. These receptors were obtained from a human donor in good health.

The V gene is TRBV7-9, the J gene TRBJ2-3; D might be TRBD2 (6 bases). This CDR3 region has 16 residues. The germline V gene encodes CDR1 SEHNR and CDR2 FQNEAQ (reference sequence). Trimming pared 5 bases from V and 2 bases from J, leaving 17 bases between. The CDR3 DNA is TGTGCCAGCAGCAGACAACTAGCAATCATCACAGATACGCAGTATTTT. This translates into CASSRQLAIITDTQYF. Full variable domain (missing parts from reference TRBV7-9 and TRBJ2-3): DTGVSQNPRHKITKRGQNVTFRCDPISEHNRLYWYRQTLGQGPEFLTYFQNEAQLEKSRLLSDRFSAERPKGSFSTLEIQRTEQGDSAMYLCASSRQLAIITDTQYFGPGTRLTVL.

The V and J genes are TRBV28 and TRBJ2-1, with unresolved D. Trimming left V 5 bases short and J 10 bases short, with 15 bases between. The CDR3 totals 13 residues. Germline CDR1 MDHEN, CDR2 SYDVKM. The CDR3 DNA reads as TGTGCCAGCAGTCCACCCGTCATAGGAGAGCAGTTCTTC. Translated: CASSPPVIGEQFF. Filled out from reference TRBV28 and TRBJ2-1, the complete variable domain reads DVKVTQSSRYLVKRTGEKVFLECVQDMDHENMFWYRQDPGLGLRLIYFSYDVKMKEKGDIPEGYSVSREKKERFSLILESASTNQTSMYLCASSPPVIGEQFFGPGTRLTVL.

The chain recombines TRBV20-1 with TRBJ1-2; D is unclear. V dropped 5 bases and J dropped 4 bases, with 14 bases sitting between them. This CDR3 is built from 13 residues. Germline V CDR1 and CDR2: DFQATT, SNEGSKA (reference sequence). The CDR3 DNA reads TGCAGTGCTCACCTCGGATCAACCTATGGCTACACCTTC. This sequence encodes CSAHLGSTYGYTF.

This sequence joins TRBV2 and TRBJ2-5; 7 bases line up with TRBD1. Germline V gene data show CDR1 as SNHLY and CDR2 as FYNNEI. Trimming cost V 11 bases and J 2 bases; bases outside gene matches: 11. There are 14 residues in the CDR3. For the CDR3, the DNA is TGTGCCGGTCGGCCGGGACAGACTCAAGAGACCCAGTACTTC. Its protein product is CAGRPGQTQETQYF.

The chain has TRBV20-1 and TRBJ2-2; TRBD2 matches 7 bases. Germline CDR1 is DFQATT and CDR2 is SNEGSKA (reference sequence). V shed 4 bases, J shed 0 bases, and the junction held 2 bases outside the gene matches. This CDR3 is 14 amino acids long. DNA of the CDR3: TGCAGTGCTAAGCGGGGAACGAACACCGGGGAGCTGTTTTTT. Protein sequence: CSAKRGTNTGELFF.

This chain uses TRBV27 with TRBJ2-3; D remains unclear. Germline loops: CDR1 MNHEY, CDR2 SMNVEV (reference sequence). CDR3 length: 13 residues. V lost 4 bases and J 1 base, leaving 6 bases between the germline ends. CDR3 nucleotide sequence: TGTGCCAGCAGTTCTAGGGGCACAGATACGCAGTATTTT. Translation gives CASSSRGTDTQYF.

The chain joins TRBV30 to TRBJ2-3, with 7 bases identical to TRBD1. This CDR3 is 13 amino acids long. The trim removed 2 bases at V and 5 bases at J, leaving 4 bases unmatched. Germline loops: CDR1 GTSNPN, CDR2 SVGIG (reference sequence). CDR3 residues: CAWSTRQGDTQYF. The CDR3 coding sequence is TGTGCCTGGAGTACGCGACAGGGAGATACGCAGTATTTT.

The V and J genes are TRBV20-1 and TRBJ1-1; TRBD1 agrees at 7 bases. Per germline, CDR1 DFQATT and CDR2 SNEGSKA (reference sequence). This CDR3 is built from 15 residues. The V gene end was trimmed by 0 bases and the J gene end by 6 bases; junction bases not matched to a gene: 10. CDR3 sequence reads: CSAREANRGVPEAFF. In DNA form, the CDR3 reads TGCAGTGCTAGAGAGGCTAACAGGGGCGTCCCTGAAGCTTTCTTT.

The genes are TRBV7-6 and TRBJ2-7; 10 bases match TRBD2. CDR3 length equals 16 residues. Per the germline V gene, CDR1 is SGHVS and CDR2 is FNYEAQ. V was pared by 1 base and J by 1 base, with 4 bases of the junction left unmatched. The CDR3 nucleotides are TGTGCCAGCAGCTTAGTGTTTAGCGGGGGGTCCTACGAGCAGTACTTC. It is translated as CASSLVFSGGSYEQYF.

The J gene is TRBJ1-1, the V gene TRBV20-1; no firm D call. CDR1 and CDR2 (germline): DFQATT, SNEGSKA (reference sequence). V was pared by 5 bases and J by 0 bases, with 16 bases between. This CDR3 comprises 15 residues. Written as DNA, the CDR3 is TGCAGTGCTCCCTCGCCGGGAGGGATGAACACTGAAGCTTTCTTT. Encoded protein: CSAPSPGGMNTEAFF.

The CDR3 loop reads CASSGLAGTDTQYF. CDR3 nucleotide sequence: TGTGCCAGCAGTGGACTAGCGGGCACAGATACGCAGTATTTT. The rearrangement joins TRBV27 to TRBJ2-3, with 10 bases lining up with TRBD2. CDR3 length: 14 amino acids. Trimming removed 5 bases from V and 1 base from J; junction bases left unmatched: 0. Germline V gives CDR1 MNHEY, CDR2 SMNVEV (reference sequence).

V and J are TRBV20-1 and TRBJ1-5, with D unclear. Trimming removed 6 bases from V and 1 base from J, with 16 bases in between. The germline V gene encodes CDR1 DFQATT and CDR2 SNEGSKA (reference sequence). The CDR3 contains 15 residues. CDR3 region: CSADETPGSNQPQHF. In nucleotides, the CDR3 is TGCAGTGCCGATGAGACCCCTGGGAGCAATCAGCCCCAGCATTTT.

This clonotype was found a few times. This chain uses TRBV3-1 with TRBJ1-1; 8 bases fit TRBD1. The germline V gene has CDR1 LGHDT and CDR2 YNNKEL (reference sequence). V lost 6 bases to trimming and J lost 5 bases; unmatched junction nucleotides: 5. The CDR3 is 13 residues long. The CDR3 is CASSGQGRTEAFF. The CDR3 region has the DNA TGTGCCAGCAGTGGACAGGGCAGAACTGAAGCTTTCTTT.

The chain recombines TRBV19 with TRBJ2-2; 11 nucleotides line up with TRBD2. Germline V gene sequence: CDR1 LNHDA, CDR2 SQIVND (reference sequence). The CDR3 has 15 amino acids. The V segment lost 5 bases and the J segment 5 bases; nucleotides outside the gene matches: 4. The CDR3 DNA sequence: TGTGCCAGTAGTGCGCTAGCGGGAGGAACCGGGGAGCTGTTTTTT. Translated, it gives CASSALAGGTGELFF.